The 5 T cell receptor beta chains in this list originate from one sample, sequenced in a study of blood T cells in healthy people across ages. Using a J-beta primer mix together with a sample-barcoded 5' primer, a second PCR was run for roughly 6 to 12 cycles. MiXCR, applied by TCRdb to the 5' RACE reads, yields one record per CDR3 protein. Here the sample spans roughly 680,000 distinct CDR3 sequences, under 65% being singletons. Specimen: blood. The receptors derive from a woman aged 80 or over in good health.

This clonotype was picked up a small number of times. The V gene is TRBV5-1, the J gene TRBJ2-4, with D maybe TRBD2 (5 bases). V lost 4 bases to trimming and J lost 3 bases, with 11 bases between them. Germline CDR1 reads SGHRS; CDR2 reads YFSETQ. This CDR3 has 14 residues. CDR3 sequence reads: CASSVESGKNIQYF. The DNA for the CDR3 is TGCGCCAGCAGCGTGGAGAGCGGCAAAAACATTCAGTACTTC.

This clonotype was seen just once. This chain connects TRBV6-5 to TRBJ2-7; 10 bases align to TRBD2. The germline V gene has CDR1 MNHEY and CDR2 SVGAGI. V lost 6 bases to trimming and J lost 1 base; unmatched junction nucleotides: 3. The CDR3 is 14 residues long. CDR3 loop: CASSKAGGSYEQYF. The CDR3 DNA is TGTGCCAGCAGCAAAGCGGGAGGGTCCTACGAGCAGTACTTC.

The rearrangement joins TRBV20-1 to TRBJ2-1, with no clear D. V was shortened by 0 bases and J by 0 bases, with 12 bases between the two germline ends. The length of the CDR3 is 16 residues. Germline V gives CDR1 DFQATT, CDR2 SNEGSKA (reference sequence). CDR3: CSARDLVGSSYNEQFF. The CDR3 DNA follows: TGCAGTGCTAGAGATCTTGTGGGAAGCTCCTACAATGAGCAGTTCTTC.

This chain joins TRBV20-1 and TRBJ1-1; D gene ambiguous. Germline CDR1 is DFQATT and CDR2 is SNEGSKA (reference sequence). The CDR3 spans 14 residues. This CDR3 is CSTTRWGMNTEAFF. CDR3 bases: TGCAGCACCACCCGTTGGGGTATGAACACTGAAGCTTTCTTT.

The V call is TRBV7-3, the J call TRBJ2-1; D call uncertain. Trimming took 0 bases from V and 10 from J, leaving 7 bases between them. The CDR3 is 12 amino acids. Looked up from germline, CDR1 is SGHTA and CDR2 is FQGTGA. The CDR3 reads CASSLTAGEQFF. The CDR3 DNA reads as TGTGCCAGCAGCTTAACAGCTGGCGAGCAGTTCTTC.